This T cell receptor (beta chain) was obtained from a study of T cell responses to AZD1222 COVID-19 vaccine. Study results and caveats: Spike-specific TCR depth and breadth grew after two AZD1222 doses. Among the donors, most were white British and more were female, and clonal diversity was possibly underestimated.

Assay used: immunoSEQ multiplex PCR; TCRdb lists only in-frame clones, some missing. The data contain around 140,000 clones, 93% of them singletons. This clone has just a few counts. What it recognizes is unknown. V shed 4 bases, J shed 7 bases, and the junction held 8 bases outside the gene matches. The CDR3 runs 15 residues. Germline V gene sequence: CDR1 SGHRS, CDR2 YFSETQ. The J gene is TRBJ2-2, the V gene TRBV5-1; 9 nucleotides align to TRBD1. The sequence was obtained from an adult in good health. Sequencing was performed on peripheral blood, taken on day 0 of AZD1222 vaccination. This chain's CDR3 is CASSKDRGGSGELFF. The DNA of the CDR3 is TGCGCCAGCAGCAAGGACAGGGGCGGGAGCGGGGAGCTGTTTTTT.